Below are 24 T cell receptor beta chains sequenced from a single sample in a study of blood T cell repertoires in COVID-19. The table came from immunoSEQ multiplex PCR; TCRdb's copy has only in-frame clones and leaves some out. The table includes 55,000 to 65,000 clones, roughly 83% detected once. The source material was peripheral blood. The receptors were sampled from a man younger than 45 with COVID-19, enrolled during active disease.

This chain connects TRBV6-2 or TRBV6-3 to TRBJ1-2; D gene uncertain. Germline values: CDR1 MNHEY, CDR2 SVGEGT. Trimming took off 2 bases at V and 7 bases at J, with 5 bases between the two ends. The CDR3 runs 11 residues. DNA of the CDR3: TGTGCCAGCAGTTACGTCGGTGGCTACACCTTC. The encoded protein is CASSYVGGYTF.

The CDR3 DNA sequence: TGTGCCAGCAGTTATGAAGGGGCCGGGGAGCTGTTTTTT. Protein: CASSYEGAGELFF. The chain is built from TRBV6-5 and TRBJ2-2, with a possible D match to TRBD1 (5 bases). Trimming cost V 3 bases and J 6 bases, with 8 bases left between them. CDR1 is MNHEY, CDR2 SVGAGI, per germline. This CDR3 is 13 amino acids long.

This clone was picked up many times. The chain employs TRBV18 and TRBJ1-1; the D is unclear. V lost 2 bases, J lost 3 bases, and 10 bases lay in between. This CDR3 has 14 residues. Germline values: CDR1 KGHSH, CDR2 LQKENI. The CDR3 nucleotides are TGTGCCAGCTCACCATCTGGCGCGGACACTGAAGCTTTCTTT. It codes for CASSPSGADTEAFF.

The chain uses TRBV2 and TRBJ2-3, with 13 bases matching TRBD2. The CDR3 loop spans 16 amino acids. V lost 5 bases, J lost 2 bases, and 4 bases stayed unmatched. Looked up from germline, CDR1 is SNHLY and CDR2 is FYNNEI. CDR3: CASSPGTSGATDTQYF. The CDR3 nucleotides are TGTGCCAGCAGTCCGGGGACTAGCGGGGCCACAGATACGCAGTATTTT.

The genes are TRBV7-9 and TRBJ2-7; the match to TRBD2 covers 7 bases. The CDR3 is made up of 14 amino acids. Germline V gives CDR1 SEHNR, CDR2 FQNEAQ (reference sequence). Trimming cost V 5 bases and J 6 bases; bases outside gene matches: 10. CDR3 nucleotides: TGTGCCAGCAGCCCCGGACTAGTCGTCAGCGAGCAGTACTTC. Protein product: CASSPGLVVSEQYF.

The chain couples TRBV9 to TRBJ1-2; 10 bases are a match to TRBD1. V dropped 0 bases and J dropped 2; count of bases not matched to a gene: 1. Germline V gene lookup returns CDR1 SGDLS and CDR2 YYNGEE. The CDR3 sequence is 15 residues long. The CDR3 bases are TGTGCCAGCAGCGTAGGGACAGGGGGAAACTATGGCTACACCTTC. Amino acids: CASSVGTGGNYGYTF.

The rearrangement links TRBV27 to TRBJ1-1; 7 nucleotides line up with TRBD1. The CDR3 loop spans 13 amino acids. After removal of 6 bases from V and 10 bases from J, the junction contained 11 bases not matched to a gene. Germline V lookup: CDR1 MNHEY, CDR2 SMNVEV (reference sequence). For the CDR3, the DNA is TGTGCCAGCAGCACACTAAAGGGGGCGCGAGCTTTCTTT. It is translated as CASSTLKGARAFF.

V usage is TRBV7-8 and J usage is TRBJ2-1; 9 bases map to TRBD1. V shed 5 bases, J shed 7 bases, and the junction held 9 bases outside the gene matches. The germline V gene has CDR1 SGHVS and CDR2 FQNEAQ. The length of the CDR3 is 15 residues. In DNA form, the CDR3 reads TGTGCCAGCAGCCACCCCACAGGGGGCGCGAATGAGCAGTTCTTC. Translated, it gives CASSHPTGGANEQFF.

The rearrangement links TRBV15 to TRBJ1-2; D is uncertain. Germline V lookup: CDR1 LNHNV, CDR2 YYDKDF (reference sequence). V lost 5 bases to trimming and J lost 2 bases, with 15 bases between them. The CDR3 runs 15 residues. The CDR3 DNA follows: TGTGCCACCAGCCGGTCCCGGACGGGAAACTATGGCTACACCTTC. Translated: CATSRSRTGNYGYTF. The variable domain in full, with the rest retrieved from reference TRBV15 and TRBJ1-2, is DAMVIQNPRYQVTQFGKPVTLSCSQTLNHNVMYWYQQKSSQAPKLLFHYYDKDFNNEADTPDNFQSRRPNTSFCFLDIRSPGLGDTAMYLCATSRSRTGNYGYTFGSGTRLTVV.

The chain is built from TRBV28 and TRBJ2-3; tentatively, D is TRBD1 (6 bases). From germline, CDR1 is MDHEN and CDR2 SYDVKM. Between the trimmed V and J ends, which lost 4 bases and 0 bases, there was a span of 8 bases. The CDR3 contains 14 residues. CDR3 protein: CASSWTASTDTQYF. As DNA, the CDR3 is TGTGCCAGCAGTTGGACAGCTAGCACAGATACGCAGTATTTT.

V is TRBV28 and J is TRBJ2-1; TRBD2 agrees at 7 bases. With V trimmed by 6 bases and J by 4 bases, 12 bases remained unmatched. Per germline, CDR1 MDHEN and CDR2 SYDVKM. This CDR3 has 16 amino acids. CDR3 DNA sequence: TGTGCCAGCAGCACCATATGGGCGGGAGCTTACAATGAGCAGTTCTTC. Residues: CASSTIWAGAYNEQFF.

The rearrangement joins TRBV4-3 to TRBJ2-3, with D perhaps matching TRBD2 (5 bases). V lost 1 base and J lost 0, with 8 bases in between. Looked up from germline, CDR1 is LGHNA and CDR2 is YSLEER. The CDR3 extends over 15 amino acids. CDR3 region: CASSQGSGSTDTQYF. CDR3 coding DNA: TGCGCCAGCAGCCAAGGATCGGGAAGCACAGATACGCAGTATTTT.

V and J are TRBV5-4 and TRBJ1-1; D perhaps matches TRBD1 (5 bases). Germline V CDR1 and CDR2: SGHNT, YYREEE (reference sequence). The CDR3 has 13 amino acids. Trimming took off 1 base at V and 11 bases at J, with 15 bases between the two ends. Here the CDR3 reads CASSLNRYPGAFF. CDR3 coding DNA: TGTGCCAGCAGCTTGAACAGGTACCCGGGCGCTTTCTTT.

The CDR3 sequence is CASRNLGTAKETQYF. In DNA, the CDR3 is TGTGCCAGCCGCAACCTGGGGACAGCCAAAGAGACCCAGTACTTC. The V gene is TRBV27, the J gene TRBJ2-5, with 7 bases that match TRBD1. The CDR3 covers 15 residues. CDR1 and CDR2 from the germline V gene are MNHEY and SMNVEV (reference sequence). Losses at the gene ends were 8 bases for V and 3 bases for J; bases not matched to a gene: 12.

The chain uses TRBV28 and TRBJ1-1, with D possibly TRBD1 on 6 matching bases. V dropped 6 bases and J dropped 5 bases, with 13 bases sitting between them. Germline values: CDR1 MDHEN, CDR2 SYDVKM. The CDR3 spans 13 residues. The CDR3 nucleotides read TGTGCCAGCAGCCCCCATGACAGGACTGAAGCTTTCTTT. It yields the protein CASSPHDRTEAFF.

The chain joins TRBV5-5 to TRBJ2-7; D gene unclear. V was clipped by 0 bases and J by 9 bases, with 16 bases between them. Germline V CDR1 and CDR2: SGHKS, YYEKEE (reference sequence). This CDR3 contains 14 residues. This CDR3 is CASSLVTDLSGQYF. The CDR3 coding sequence is TGTGCCAGCAGCTTGGTAACCGACCTCTCAGGGCAGTACTTC.

Note on this clone: The sample holds other DNA sequences that translate to the same CDR3. The genes are TRBV28 and TRBJ1-1; unclear D gene. Germline lookup yields CDR1 MDHEN and CDR2 SYDVKM. The CDR3 is 11 residues long. The V end was cut by 4 bases, the J end by 5 bases, with 5 bases between. The CDR3 DNA reads TGTGCCAGCAGTTCTAGGACTGAAGCTTTCTTT. Amino acid sequence: CASSSRTEAFF.

The chain recombines TRBV18 with TRBJ1-2; 11 positions match TRBD1. The CDR3 has 15 amino acids. Germline V lookup: CDR1 KGHSH, CDR2 LQKENI. Trimming took 2 bases from V and 8 from J; bases not matched to a gene: 7. The CDR3 bases are TGTGCCAGCTCACCAACCGCGGGACAGGGGGTCGGCTACACCTTC. Its protein is CASSPTAGQGVGYTF.

This clone was picked up one time. The chain carries TRBV19 and TRBJ1-1, with D unresolved. In germline, CDR1 is LNHDA, CDR2 SQIVND (reference sequence). CDR3 length: 11 amino acids. With 4 bases removed from V and 8 bases from J, the gap between germline ends came to 8 bases. The CDR3 DNA follows: TGTGCCAGTAGTAGTTTCCTCGAAGCTTTCTTT. It codes for CASSSFLEAFF.

The chain carries TRBV28 and TRBJ1-1; D may be TRBD1 (6 bases). From germline, CDR1 is MDHEN and CDR2 SYDVKM. The CDR3 has 15 residues. Trimming removed 6 bases from V and 5 bases from J, with 19 bases in between. This chain's CDR3 is CASRRTGGPITEAFF. The CDR3 nucleotides read TGTGCCAGCAGACGTACGGGGGGCCCAATTACTGAAGCTTTCTTT. Full variable domain (missing parts from reference TRBV28 and TRBJ1-1): DVKVTQSSRYLVKRTGEKVFLECVQDMDHENMFWYRQDPGLGLRLIYFSYDVKMKEKGDIPEGYSVSREKKERFSLILESASTNQTSMYLCASRRTGGPITEAFFGQGTRLTVV.

The chain has TRBV28 and TRBJ1-6, with 8 bases fitting TRBD1. The germline gives CDR1 MDHEN, CDR2 SYDVKM. V lost 6 bases, J lost 0 bases, and 4 bases stayed unmatched. This CDR3 contains 16 residues. Written as DNA, the CDR3 is TGTGCCAGCAGCCGGGACAGGAGCTCCTATAATTCACCCCTCCACTTT. Encoded protein: CASSRDRSSYNSPLHF.

The chain couples TRBV27 to TRBJ2-6; D unclear. CDR3 length equals 14 residues. V was trimmed by 7 bases and J by 4 bases, leaving 11 bases between them. Germline-derived CDR1 and CDR2 are MNHEY and SMNVEV (reference sequence). CDR3 in DNA: TGTGCCAGCACCGACTCATACGGGGCCAACGTCCTGACTTTC. The encoded protein is CASTDSYGANVLTF.

This clone turned up a few times. The DNA for the CDR3 is TGTGCCAGCAGCTTGGCCGGGGGGGCCAACTATGGCTACACCTTC. Protein sequence: CASSLAGGANYGYTF. The rearrangement uses TRBV5-5 and TRBJ1-2, with D possibly TRBD1 on 6 matching bases. The length of the CDR3 is 15 residues. From germline, CDR1 is SGHKS and CDR2 YYEKEE (reference sequence). Trimming stripped 0 bases from V and 2 bases from J, with 11 bases between.

V and J are TRBV5-1 and TRBJ1-5, with D maybe TRBD1 (5 bases). V was trimmed by 0 bases and J by 7 bases, leaving 5 bases between them. Per germline, CDR1 SGHRS and CDR2 YFSETQ. The CDR3 runs to 12 residues. As DNA, the CDR3 is TGCGCCAGCAGCTTGGCAGGGCAGCCCCAGCATTTT. It is translated as CASSLAGQPQHF.